A selection of T cell receptor beta chains follows, all from one sample in a study of patients and donors after allogeneic stem cell transplantation. TCRdb ran MiXCR on the RT-PCR reads and lists one entry per CDR3 protein. The sample records about 400,000 distinct CDR3 sequences, 16% being singletons. The sequenced sample was blood, either unsorted or a sorted T cell fraction (not recorded which). These receptors were taken from a human donor who was either an allogeneic HSCT recipient or a stem cell or donor lymphocyte infusion donor (not recorded which). It is not recorded whose cells these are; they may come from a transplant donor. Both conserved end residues are part of each CDR3. The D gene is left open where the match is weak. Only part of the rows carry a size: once, few, many, or a class if the clone is expanded.

clone_size	v_call	j_call	d_call	cdr3_nt	cdr3_aa
.	TRBV5-5	TRBJ2-7	.	TGTGCCAGCAGCTTGGCAGGGATTGGGACCTACGAGCAGTACTTC	CASSLAGIGTYEQYF
.	TRBV6-1	TRBJ1-1	.	TGTGCCAGCAGTGAAGCGGGGAGGGCCACTGAAGCTTTCTTT	CASSEAGRATEAFF
.	TRBV11-2	TRBJ2-6	TRBD2	TGTGCCAGCAGCTTAGTTTTCGCGGGAGGGCCCTCTGGGGCCAACGTCCTGACTTTC	CASSLVFAGGPSGANVLTF
.	TRBV28	TRBJ1-1	.	TGTGCCAGCAGCAACGGGGCCTTATCCCGGTGGGGCACTGAAGCTTTCTTT	CASSNGALSRWGTEAFF
.	TRBV6-5	TRBJ2-1	TRBD2	TGTGCCAGCAGTTACAGGCGGGGGGCTGACAATGAGCAGTTCTTC	CASSYRRGADNEQFF
.	TRBV2	TRBJ1-3	.	TGTGCCAGCAGTGATTCCGGAAACACCATATATTTT	CASSDSGNTIYF
many	TRBV12-3/TRBV12-4	TRBJ2-1	TRBD2	TGTGCCAGCAGCCCGGGACTAGCGGCCATCAATGAGCAGTTCTTC	CASSPGLAAINEQFF
few	TRBV20-1	TRBJ1-5	.	TGCAGTGTTGGGACGGTTCGTGGGCCCCAGCATTTT	CSVGTVRGPQHF
.	TRBV20-1	TRBJ1-2	TRBD1	TGCAGTGCTAGAGGCGGGACAGACCTCTATGGCTACACCTTC	CSARGGTDLYGYTF
many	TRBV11-2	TRBJ2-1	TRBD2	TGTGCCAGCAGCTCACTAGCGGGGTACAATGAGCAGTTCTTC	CASSSLAGYNEQFF
.	TRBV15	TRBJ1-1	TRBD1	TGTGCCACCAGCAGAGATCCAGGGGGCATCACTGAAGCTTTCTTT	CATSRDPGGITEAFF